This record concerns one T cell receptor beta chain sequence. This entry belongs to a study of cytomegalovirus exposure and HLA in healthy donors. The study ran its PCR with 60 Vbeta and 13 Jbeta primers. TCRdb's table, derived via immunoSEQ multiplex PCR, lists solely in-frame clones and lacks some. Of roughly 160,000 clones listed, 85% are singletons. With V trimmed by 4 bases and J by 1 base, 5 bases remained unmatched. CDR3 length: 17 residues. Per the germline V gene, CDR1 is MDHEN and CDR2 is SYDVKM. This sequence was found in a boy under 10 years old in good health and CMV-seronegative. Sequencing used PBMCs. J is TRBJ2-2 and V is TRBV28; 11 nucleotides agree with TRBD2. CDR3 protein: CASSSPGTSGNTGELFF. The CDR3 DNA sequence: TGTGCCAGCAGTTCACCTGGGACTAGCGGGAACACCGGGGAGCTGTTTTTT.